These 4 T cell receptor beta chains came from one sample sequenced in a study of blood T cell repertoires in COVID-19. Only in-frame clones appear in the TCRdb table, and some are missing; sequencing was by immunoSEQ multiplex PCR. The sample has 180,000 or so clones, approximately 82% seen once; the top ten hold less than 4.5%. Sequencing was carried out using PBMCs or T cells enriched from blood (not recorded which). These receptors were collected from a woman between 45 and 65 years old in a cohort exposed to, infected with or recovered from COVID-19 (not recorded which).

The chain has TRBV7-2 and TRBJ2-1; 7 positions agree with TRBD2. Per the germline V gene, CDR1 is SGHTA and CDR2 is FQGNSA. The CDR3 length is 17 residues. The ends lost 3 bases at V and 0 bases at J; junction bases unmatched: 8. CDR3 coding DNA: TGTGCCAGCAGCTTGGGGGGGGGTCGAGGCTCCTACAATGAGCAGTTCTTC. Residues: CASSLGGGRGSYNEQFF.

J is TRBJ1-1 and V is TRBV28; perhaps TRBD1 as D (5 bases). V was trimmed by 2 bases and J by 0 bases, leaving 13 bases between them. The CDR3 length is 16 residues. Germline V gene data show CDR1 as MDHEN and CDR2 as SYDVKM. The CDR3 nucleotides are TGTGCCAGCAGTTTAGGGGCCCTCAGGATGAACACTGAAGCTTTCTTT. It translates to CASSLGALRMNTEAFF.

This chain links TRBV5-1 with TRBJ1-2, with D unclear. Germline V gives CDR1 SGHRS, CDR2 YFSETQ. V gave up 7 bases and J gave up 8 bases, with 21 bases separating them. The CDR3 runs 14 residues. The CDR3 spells CASASDERVSGYTF. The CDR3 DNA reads TGCGCCAGCGCCTCGGACGAGCGGGTCTCGGGCTACACCTTC.

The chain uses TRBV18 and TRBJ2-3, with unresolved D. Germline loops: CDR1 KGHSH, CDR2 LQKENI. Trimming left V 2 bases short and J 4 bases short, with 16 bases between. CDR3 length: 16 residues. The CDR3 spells CASSPNLLSSADTQYF. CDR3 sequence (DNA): TGTGCCAGCTCACCAAATCTTCTTTCCAGCGCAGATACGCAGTATTTT.